This T cell receptor (beta chain) stems from a study of T cell repertoires in ileal Crohn's disease. Overall study: M6 samples are neoterminal ileum biopsies from postoperative colonoscopy. Study results and limitations: Endoscopy was done a median approximately seven months after surgery.

Time point specified: neoterminal ileum biopsy at postoperative endoscopy, about 6 months after surgery. TCRdb's copy holds only in-frame clones and misses some; the assay was immunoSEQ multiplex PCR. The sample records more than 10,000 clones, 65% to 85% being singletons. Worth noting for this clone: Its antigen remains unidentified.

CDR1 is SGHTA, CDR2 FQGNSA, per germline. Trimming cost V 5 bases and J 1 base, with 14 bases left between them. There are 15 residues in the CDR3. The sequenced sample consisted of ileal tissue. The origin of this receptor is an adult with Crohn's disease. This chain joins TRBV7-2 and TRBJ2-5, with D possibly TRBD1 on 6 matching bases. CDR3 sequence: CASSISTGIQETQYF. The DNA for the CDR3 is TGTGCCAGCAGCATAAGCACAGGGATCCAAGAGACCCAGTACTTC.